This T cell receptor (beta chain) was sequenced for a study of T cell changes during pregnancy in multiple sclerosis. TCRdb keeps only in-frame clones here, not all; method: immunoSEQ multiplex PCR. The repertoire holds more than 55,000 clones, with 91% as singletons. The sequence came from a female donor in good health, enrolled as a control in a pregnancy study. Material: peripheral blood, obtained in the third trimester of pregnancy.

Written as DNA, the CDR3 is TGTGCCAGCAGTTCGTTCTCAACAGGGGGTATAGATAATGAGCAGTTCTTC. It encodes CASSSFSTGGIDNEQFF. This chain connects TRBV27 to TRBJ2-1; 8 bases line up with TRBD1. Per the germline V gene, CDR1 is MNHEY and CDR2 is SMNVEV (reference sequence). The junction had 15 bases not matched to a gene; V was cut back by 4 bases and J by 7 bases. CDR3 size: 17 residues.